These 6 T cell receptor beta chains share one sample of origin, sequenced in a study of cytomegalovirus exposure and HLA in healthy donors. This PCR relied on a set of 60 Vbeta primers and 13 Jbeta primers. Clones were read by immunoSEQ multiplex PCR, and TCRdb kept only the in-frame ones, dropping some. The sample lists 150,000 to 200,000 clones, 65% to 85% occurring once. Sequences were obtained from PBMCs. These receptors were obtained from a woman in her forties or fifties in good health and CMV-seropositive.

The J gene is TRBJ2-2, the V gene TRBV5-1; TRBD2 agrees at 8 bases. This CDR3 comprises 16 residues. From germline, CDR1 is SGHRS and CDR2 YFSETQ. The V gene end was trimmed by 4 bases and the J gene end by 0 bases; junction bases not matched to a gene: 5. The CDR3 DNA reads TGCGCCAGCAGCCCGGGAGGGACACCGAACACCGGGGAGCTGTTTTTT. It codes for CASSPGGTPNTGELFF.

The chain employs TRBV19 and TRBJ2-6; no clear D gene. V lost 7 bases and J 0 bases, leaving 7 bases between the germline ends. The germline CDR1 and CDR2 sequences are LNHDA and SQIVND (reference sequence). The CDR3 runs to 14 residues. CDR3 protein: CASTPGSGANVLTF. In DNA form, the CDR3 reads TGTGCCAGTACCCCCGGCTCTGGGGCCAACGTCCTGACTTTC. Based on the CDR3 plus reference TRBV19 and TRBJ2-6, the full variable domain is DGGITQSPKYLFRKEGQNVTLSCEQNLNHDAMYWYRQDPGQGLRLIYYSQIVNDFQKGDIAEGYSVSREKKESFPLTVTSAQKNPTAFYLCASTPGSGANVLTFGAGSRLTVL.

This rearrangement joins TRBV6-4 to TRBJ1-1, with 7 bases fitting TRBD1. The junction had 4 bases not matched to a gene; V was cut back by 5 bases and J by 4 bases. The germline gives CDR1 MRHNA, CDR2 SNTAGT. This CDR3 contains 13 residues. CDR3: CASSLQGGTEAFF. In DNA form, the CDR3 reads TGTGCCAGCAGTTTGCAGGGGGGCACTGAAGCTTTCTTT.

The CDR3 loop is CASSVRGRGVDGYTF. CDR3 DNA: TGCGCCAGCAGCGTCAGGGGGCGCGGTGTGGATGGCTACACCTTC. This chain joins TRBV5-1 and TRBJ1-2, with 8 nucleotides matching TRBD1. This CDR3 is 15 amino acids long. CDR1 SGHRS and CDR2 YFSETQ come from the germline V gene. J lost 6 bases, V lost 4 bases, and 11 bases had no gene match. The complete variable domain, with remaining parts taken from reference TRBV5-1 and TRBJ1-2, reads KAGVTQTPRYLIKTRGQQVTLSCSPISGHRSVSWYQQTPGQGLQFLFEYFSETQRNKGNFPGRFSGRQFSNSRSEMNVSTLELGDSALYLCASSVRGRGVDGYTFGSGTRLTVV.

The chain has TRBV9 and TRBJ2-1, with 12 positions matching TRBD2. V dropped 4 bases and J dropped 8; count of bases not matched to a gene: 4. This CDR3 contains 14 residues. Germline CDR1 is SGDLS and CDR2 is YYNGEE. CDR3 in amino acids: CASSLTSGSDEQFF. The DNA of the CDR3 is TGTGCCAGCAGCCTGACTAGCGGGAGCGATGAGCAGTTCTTC. The whole variable domain, filled in from reference TRBV9 and TRBJ2-1, reads DSGVTQTPKHLITATGQRVTLRCSPRSGDLSVYWYQQSLDQGLQFLIQYYNGEERAKGNILERFSAQQFPDLHSELNLSSLELGDSALYFCASSLTSGSDEQFFGPGTRLTVL.

The chain recombines TRBV7-9 with TRBJ2-7, with 7 bases matching TRBD1. Unmatched junction bases numbered 14, after V lost 8 bases and J lost 7 bases. Germline V gene data show CDR1 as SEHNR and CDR2 as FQNEAQ (reference sequence). The CDR3 is made up of 14 amino acids. CDR3 DNA sequence: TGTGCCAGCGTCCAGCGAGAGGGGGCGGGTGAGCAGTACTTC. Its protein is CASVQREGAGEQYF.